This TCR beta chain was documented in a study of CD8 T cells in ankylosing spondylitis. TCRdb re-called the 5' RACE reads through MiXCR, storing one row per CDR3 protein. This table has some 340,000 distinct CDR3 sequences, approximately 14% appearing once. Note on this clonotype: Its antigen is undetermined.

The CDR3 consists of 14 residues. V lost 7 bases and J lost 0, with 10 bases in between. Notes on the study in general: Several of the motif variants were reported before in synovial fluid and blood from reactive arthritis. The clones that were linked to disease were reported to be significantly enriched in matched synovial fluid samples from ankylosing spondylitis patients.

Material: blood, either unsorted or a sorted T cell fraction (not recorded which). The clonotype comes from a male donor with ankylosing spondylitis or in good health (not recorded which). This rearrangement joins TRBV12-3 or TRBV12-4 to TRBJ1-3; D unclear. The CDR3 coding sequence is TGTGCCAGCAAGGCGGTCCGCTCTGGAAACACCATATATTTT. This encodes CASKAVRSGNTIYF.